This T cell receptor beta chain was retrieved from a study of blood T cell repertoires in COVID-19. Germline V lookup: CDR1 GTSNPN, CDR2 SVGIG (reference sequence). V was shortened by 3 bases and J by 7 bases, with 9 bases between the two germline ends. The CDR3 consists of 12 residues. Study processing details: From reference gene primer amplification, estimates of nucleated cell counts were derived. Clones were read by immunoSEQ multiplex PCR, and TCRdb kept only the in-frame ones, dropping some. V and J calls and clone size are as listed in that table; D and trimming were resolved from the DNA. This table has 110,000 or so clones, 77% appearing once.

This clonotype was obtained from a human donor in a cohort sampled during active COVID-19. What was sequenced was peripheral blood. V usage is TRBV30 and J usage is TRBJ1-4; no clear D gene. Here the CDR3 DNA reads TGTGCCTGGAGCGCTATCGGTGAAAAACTGTTTTTT. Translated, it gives CAWSAIGEKLFF.